This T cell receptor (beta chain) appears in the sequencing data of a study of T cells in women clearing cervical HPV infection. Germline V gives CDR1 SGHVS, CDR2 FQNEAQ. With 3 bases clipped from V and 6 bases from J, the junction kept 10 bases outside the gene matches. The CDR3 spans 17 residues. Profiled with immunoSEQ multiplex PCR; TCRdb holds only in-frame clones, not every one. In all, the sample yields about 35,000 clones. In the case of this clone: The antigen is undetermined. With the read ending 3 residues before the CDR3 end, the germline J gene is used to fill in that end.

Study-wide results and caveats: T-cell numbers per sample were unknown and may explain richness differences.

The sequence was collected from a woman aged 18-69 years with a cervical HPV16 infection that either progressed to CIN3+ or cleared (not recorded which). The rearrangement joins TRBV7-8 to TRBJ2-5; TRBD2 agrees at 13 bases. Input material: blood buffy coat. CDR3 sequence reads: CASSLGTSGTYGQTQYF. The CDR3 bases that were read are TGTGCCAGCAGCTTGGGGACTAGCGGGACCTATGGTCAGACC.